The T cell receptor (beta chain) described here comes from a study of graft-versus-host responses after intestinal transplantation. Study context: Anti-thymocyte globulin induction was given to all recipients, followed by tacrolimus and steroids for around three years.

About this clone: No antigen is known for it.

This CDR3 region has 16 residues. With V trimmed by 4 bases and J by 4 bases, 5 bases remained unmatched. CDR1 and CDR2 from the germline V gene are SGHRS and YFSETQ. Measured with immunoSEQ multiplex PCR; TCRdb has only the in-frame clones, and not every one. Here the sample spans more than 70,000 clones, approximately 78% being singletons. Sequences were derived from unstimulated CD4+ T cells sorted from spleen or lymph node cells, sampled before intestinal transplant. This clonotype was sampled from a human donor who received an intestinal transplant. The rearrangement uses TRBV5-1 and TRBJ2-6, with 10 bases matching TRBD1. CDR3: CASSGGTGVGANVLTF. The DNA for the CDR3 is TGCGCCAGCAGCGGGGGGACAGGGGTAGGGGCCAACGTCCTGACTTTC.